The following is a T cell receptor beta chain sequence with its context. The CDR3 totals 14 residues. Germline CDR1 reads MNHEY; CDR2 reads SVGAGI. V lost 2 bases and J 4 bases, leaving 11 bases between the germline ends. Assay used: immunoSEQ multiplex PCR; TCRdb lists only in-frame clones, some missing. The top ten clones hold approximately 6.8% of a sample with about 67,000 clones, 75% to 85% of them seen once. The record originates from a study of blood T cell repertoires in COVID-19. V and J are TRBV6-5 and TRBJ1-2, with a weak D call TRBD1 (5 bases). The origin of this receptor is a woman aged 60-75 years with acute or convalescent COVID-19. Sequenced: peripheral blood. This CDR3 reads CASSYGAGGYGYTF. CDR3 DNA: TGTGCCAGCAGTTACGGGGCCGGGGGCTATGGCTACACCTTC.